These 5 T cell receptor beta chains originate from one sample sequenced in a study of blood T cell repertoires in COVID-19. The data were produced by immunoSEQ multiplex PCR, yet TCRdb's version contains in-frame clones alone and is incomplete. The sample includes some 67,000 clones, 75% to 95% of them seen just once. Sequenced input: peripheral blood. These receptors came from a woman aged 18-29 years with acute or convalescent COVID-19.

This clone has only one observation. This sequence joins TRBV28 and TRBJ2-1, with a weak D call TRBD1 (6 bases). Per germline, CDR1 MDHEN and CDR2 SYDVKM. V lost 5 bases and J 5 bases, leaving 19 bases between the germline ends. This CDR3 has 16 residues. CDR3 in amino acids: CASSPLGGRVNNEQFF. Written as DNA, the CDR3 is TGTGCCAGCAGTCCACTAGGGGGTCGCGTAAACAATGAGCAGTTCTTC.

The CDR3 sequence is CASSMSSGIGELFF. For the CDR3, the DNA is TGTGCCAGTAGTATGAGTAGCGGTATCGGGGAGCTGTTTTTT. The chain has TRBV19 and TRBJ2-2; perhaps TRBD2 as D (6 bases). CDR1 LNHDA and CDR2 SQIVND come from the germline V gene (reference sequence). CDR3 size: 14 residues. The V gene lost 3 bases and the J gene lost 7 bases, with 12 bases spanning the gap.

The chain uses TRBV4-1 and TRBJ1-2; D remains ambiguous. CDR1 is MGHRA, CDR2 YSYEKL, per germline. The CDR3 has 14 amino acids. The V and J ends lost 0 bases and 3 bases respectively, with 8 bases between them. The CDR3 DNA reads TGCGCCAGCAGCCAAGATCCCGGGGACTATGGCTACACCTTC. This encodes CASSQDPGDYGYTF.

V gene TRBV6-6 combines with J gene TRBJ2-2; D is perhaps TRBD1 (5 bases). V was cut by 10 bases and J by 2 bases, with 14 bases left in between. The V gene's germline CDR1 is MNHNY and CDR2 SVGAGI (reference sequence). There are 14 residues in the CDR3. The DNA of the CDR3 is TGTGCCACAGGGCTAGGACAAAACACCGGGGAGCTGTTTTTT. Protein product: CATGLGQNTGELFF.

V and J are TRBV10-3 and TRBJ1-3; 8 nucleotides match TRBD1. Losses at the gene ends were 0 bases for V and 0 bases for J; bases not matched to a gene: 1. This CDR3 is built from 16 residues. Germline V gives CDR1 ENHRY, CDR2 SYGVKD. CDR3 coding DNA: TGTGCCATCAGTGAGTCCGGGACAGGCTCTGGAAACACCATATATTTT. Amino acids: CAISESGTGSGNTIYF.